What follows describes a single T cell receptor beta chain. Authors' methods: Amplification of reference gene primers provided the estimated nucleated cell counts. Profiled with immunoSEQ multiplex PCR; TCRdb holds only in-frame clones, not every one. From that table come the V and J calls and clone size; the DNA was used to work out D and trimming. Among approximately 140,000 clones, more than 60% were seen once, and the ten largest hold approximately 16%. The data were obtained in a study of blood T cell repertoires in COVID-19. Study as a whole: Whether acute or convalescent, the COVID-19 samples came from the United States, Italy and Spain.

V lost 5 bases to trimming and J lost 9 bases, with 20 bases between them. The CDR3 has 15 amino acids. CDR1 LNHDA and CDR2 SQIVND come from the germline V gene (reference sequence). The rearrangement uses TRBV19 and TRBJ2-1, with D tentatively TRBD2 (5 bases). This receptor was taken from a man aged 50 to 60 with acute or convalescent COVID-19. Sequencing was done on a sample of peripheral blood. The CDR3 here is CASSLAWSAEGEQFF. DNA of the CDR3: TGTGCCAGTAGTTTGGCGTGGTCAGCTGAGGGTGAGCAGTTCTTC.